Sequencing of this T cell receptor beta chain was carried out in a study of T cell repertoires in cytomegalovirus infection. Study context: Evidence of both CMV infection and a matching HLA type came from public TCR beta signatures. General study points: Cumulative public TCR beta family frequency identified carriers of CMV plus the relevant HLA. Dominating the ex vivo response were TCR beta clonotypes that were CMV-specific and HLA-C-restricted.

TCRdb recomputed calls from the reads with MiXCR, one row per CDR3 protein. The data show 640,000 or so distinct CDR3 sequences, around 32% seen once. As regards this clonotype: Antigen specificity is unknown.

The V end was cut by 1 base, the J end by 8 bases, with 8 bases between. Germline CDR1 reads LGHNA; CDR2 reads YSLEER. The CDR3 runs to 13 residues. The sequence derives from a human donor in good health (CMV status not recorded). Some clones in this sample may be carry-over from other donors' samples. Sequenced material: cultured PBMCs, taken from culture after CMV antigen stimulation. The rearrangement joins TRBV4-3 to TRBJ2-2; D call uncertain. The CDR3 coding sequence is TGCGCCAGCAGCCAAGCGATCCAGGGGGAGCTGTTTTTT. Translation: CASSQAIQGELFF.